The 29 T cell receptor beta chains listed next were all sequenced from one sample in a study of blood T cell repertoires in COVID-19. Clones were read by immunoSEQ multiplex PCR, and TCRdb kept only the in-frame ones, dropping some. This sample has hundreds of thousands of clones; about 84% occur once, and the top ten carry 7% to 8.5%. Sequencing was carried out using PBMCs or T cells enriched from blood (not recorded which). Receptors were obtained from a middle-aged woman with acute COVID-19.

CDR3 amino acids: CASSVTRGTEAFF. The DNA of the CDR3 is TGTGCCAGTAGTGTCACACGAGGCACTGAAGCTTTCTTT. The chain joins TRBV19 to TRBJ1-1; no firm D call. CDR1 and CDR2 from the germline V gene are LNHDA and SQIVND (reference sequence). Trimming stripped 5 bases from V and 4 bases from J, with 11 bases between. The CDR3 loop spans 13 amino acids.

The rearrangement joins TRBV19 to TRBJ1-6; tentatively, D is TRBD1 (6 bases). V was pared by 10 bases and J by 8 bases, with 18 bases between. The CDR3 loop spans 14 amino acids. The germline V gene has CDR1 LNHDA and CDR2 SQIVND (reference sequence). The CDR3 loop is CATDQGSIDSPLHF. The CDR3 region has the DNA TGTGCCACCGACCAGGGGTCGATTGATTCACCCCTCCACTTT.

This chain uses TRBV9 with TRBJ2-1; the D gene is possibly TRBD1 (6 bases). CDR1 is SGDLS, CDR2 YYNGEE, per germline. This CDR3 spans 18 amino acids. The V end lost 4 bases, the J end lost 0 bases, and 20 bases lay between the germline ends. The CDR3 nucleotides read TGTGCCAGCAGCCGATTTGACAGGTCCCTGAGCTCCTACAATGAGCAGTTCTTC. This codes for CASSRFDRSLSSYNEQFF.

CDR3 loop: CASSSLIRQGSNQPQHF. CDR3 DNA sequence: TGTGCCAGCAGTTCCCTTATACGACAGGGGAGCAATCAGCCCCAGCATTTT. V gene TRBV28 combines with J gene TRBJ1-5; 8 nucleotides agree with TRBD1. Germline assignment: CDR1 MDHEN and CDR2 SYDVKM. V dropped 4 bases and J dropped 1; count of bases not matched to a gene: 9. This CDR3 has 17 amino acids.

The chain links TRBV5-1 to TRBJ1-1, with 8 bases identical to TRBD1. V gave up 0 bases and J gave up 1 base; unmatched junction bases: 2. CDR3 length equals 15 residues. Germline values: CDR1 SGHRS, CDR2 YFSETQ. This chain's CDR3 is CASSLAGTGNTEAFF. The CDR3 DNA reads TGCGCCAGCAGCTTGGCCGGGACAGGGAACACTGAAGCTTTCTTT.

This clone appeared a few times. The V gene is TRBV5-6, the J gene TRBJ2-3; a possible D gene is TRBD2 (6 bases). CDR3 length equals 13 residues. Trimming pared 7 bases from V and 7 bases from J, leaving 16 bases between. Germline CDR1 and CDR2: SGHDT and YYEEEE. CDR3 region: CASWTGLANTQYF. In nucleotides, the CDR3 is TGTGCCAGCTGGACTGGCCTAGCGAATACGCAGTATTTT.

CDR3 residues: CASSIRDRKGGELFF. For the CDR3, the DNA is TGTGCCAGCAGCATCCGGGACAGAAAGGGCGGGGAGCTGTTTTTT. The chain recombines TRBV9 with TRBJ2-2; TRBD1 matches 7 bases. CDR1 and CDR2 (germline): SGDLS, YYNGEE. The CDR3 has 15 amino acids. With V trimmed by 4 bases and J by 7 bases, 10 bases remained unmatched.

By its share, this clone is medium-sized. V is TRBV6-4 and J is TRBJ2-2; D is possibly TRBD1 (5 bases). V lost 2 bases to trimming and J lost 1 base, with 5 bases between them. This CDR3 has 14 residues. Germline CDR1 MRHNA, CDR2 SNTAGT. The CDR3 region is CASSDRGNTGELFF. The CDR3 DNA follows: TGTGCCAGCAGTGACAGGGGGAACACCGGGGAGCTGTTTTTT.

The CDR3 reads CASSQAGGKAGEQYF. CDR3 nucleotide sequence: TGTGCCAGCAGCCAAGCCGGCGGTAAAGCTGGTGAGCAGTACTTC. V usage is TRBV3-1 (or the pseudogene TRBV3-2) and J usage is TRBJ2-7; D is undetermined. CDR1 is LGHDT and CDR2 is YNNKEL in the germline V gene (reference sequence). The CDR3 is made up of 15 amino acids. Trimming removed 1 base from V and 7 bases from J, with 17 bases in between.

This chain connects TRBV19 to TRBJ1-5; D might be TRBD1 (6 bases). Per germline, CDR1 LNHDA and CDR2 SQIVND (reference sequence). The CDR3 spans 13 residues. V was pared by 10 bases and J by 3 bases, with 13 bases between. The CDR3 is CATSSGVNQPQHF. The CDR3 region has the DNA TGTGCCACCTCCTCAGGGGTCAATCAGCCCCAGCATTTT.

In regard to this clone: A read error may account for a junction end that differs from germline. This CDR3 reads CASSQADRENAEAFF. The CDR3 DNA is TGTGCCAGCAGCCAAGCTGACAGGGAGAACGCTGAAGCTTTCTTT. The rearrangement links TRBV3-1 (or the pseudogene TRBV3-2) to TRBJ1-1; 7 nucleotides line up with TRBD1. CDR1 and CDR2 (germline): LGHDT, YNNKEL (reference sequence). This CDR3 spans 15 amino acids.

V and J are TRBV5-8 and TRBJ1-5, with TRBD1 matching over 9 bases. This CDR3 is 18 amino acids long. With 4 bases clipped from V and 6 bases from J, the junction kept 17 bases outside the gene matches. CDR1 and CDR2 (germline): SGHTS, YDEGEE. The CDR3 sequence: CASSPRPGTGRSSQPQHF. In nucleotides, the CDR3 is TGTGCCAGCAGCCCTCGTCCCGGGACAGGGAGGTCAAGTCAGCCCCAGCATTTT.

This rearrangement joins TRBV20-1 to TRBJ1-2, with TRBD1 identical over 7 bases. V shed 6 bases, J shed 6 bases, and the junction held 4 bases outside the gene matches. Germline V gene data show CDR1 as DFQATT and CDR2 as SNEGSKA (reference sequence). This CDR3 is 11 amino acids long. CDR3 residues: CSAKQGNGYTF. The CDR3 DNA follows: TGCAGTGCAAAACAGGGGAATGGCTACACCTTC.

This chain links TRBV27 with TRBJ1-1; no clear D gene. Germline lookup yields CDR1 MNHEY and CDR2 SMNVEV (reference sequence). Trimming shortened V by 5 bases and J by 5 bases, and 15 bases separated the two germline ends. The CDR3 is 14 residues long. Written as DNA, the CDR3 is TGTGCCAGCAGTCCCAACCCGGGATCGACTGAAGCTTTCTTT. Translation gives CASSPNPGSTEAFF.

The chain is built from TRBV14 and TRBJ2-5; TRBD1 matches 9 bases. The trim removed 4 bases at V and 4 bases at J, leaving 10 bases unmatched. The germline CDR1 and CDR2 sequences are SGHDN and FVKESK. The CDR3 totals 16 residues. The CDR3 sequence is CASSRADRGESETQYF. The CDR3 DNA follows: TGTGCCAGCAGCCGGGCGGACAGGGGCGAATCAGAGACCCAGTACTTC.

The J gene is TRBJ1-3, the V gene TRBV19; 7 positions agree with TRBD1. J gave up 4 bases and V 6 bases, and 3 bases lay outside the gene matches. Germline CDR1 is LNHDA and CDR2 is SQIVND (reference sequence). This CDR3 spans 13 amino acids. The CDR3 nucleotides read TGTGCCAGTAGGGGACAGAAGGGAAACACCATATATTTT. Amino acids: CASRGQKGNTIYF.

In regard to this clone: The identical CDR3 is also encoded by other nucleotide sequences in the sample. The CDR3 DNA sequence: TGTGCCAGTAGTAGCCCGGGGTTGAACACTGAAGCTTTCTTT. This gives the protein CASSSPGLNTEAFF. V usage is TRBV19 and J usage is TRBJ1-1; no reliable D call. CDR3 length: 14 amino acids. CDR1 and CDR2 (germline): LNHDA, SQIVND (reference sequence). V lost 4 bases and J 0 bases, leaving 9 bases between the germline ends.

This clone has only a few counts. The genes are TRBV7-2 and TRBJ1-2; 7 bases are a match to TRBD1. CDR1 SGHTA and CDR2 FQGNSA come from the germline V gene. Germline trimming cut 4 bases from V and 4 bases from J; bases unmatched to any gene: 9. CDR3 length: 15 residues. The CDR3, as DNA: TGTGCCAGCAGCTACGCGACAGGGCGGACCTATGGCTACACCTTC. Encoded protein: CASSYATGRTYGYTF.

This chain connects TRBV6-5 to TRBJ2-7, with 11 nucleotides matching TRBD1. The CDR3 spans 15 residues. Trimming removed 8 bases from V and 7 bases from J; junction bases left unmatched: 13. Germline CDR1 and CDR2: MNHEY and SVGAGI. CDR3 protein: CASPLPGTGGEEQYF. The CDR3 DNA reads TGTGCCAGCCCGCTGCCAGGGACAGGGGGAGAAGAGCAGTACTTC.

The J gene is TRBJ1-6, the V gene TRBV7-2; a possible D gene is TRBD1 (6 bases). CDR3 length: 16 residues. Between the trimmed V and J ends, which lost 4 bases and 2 bases, there was a span of 12 bases. The germline V gene has CDR1 SGHTA and CDR2 FQGNSA. The CDR3 is CASSSPDSTYNSPLHF. CDR3 DNA: TGTGCCAGCAGCTCCCCGGACAGCACCTATAATTCACCCCTCCACTTT.

The chain combines TRBV27 with TRBJ2-1; TRBD2 matches 9 bases. The CDR3 extends over 15 amino acids. Germline V gene data show CDR1 as MNHEY and CDR2 as SMNVEV (reference sequence). The trim removed 1 base at V and 7 bases at J, leaving 5 bases unmatched. CDR3: CASSLLGSGRNEQFF. DNA for the CDR3: TGTGCCAGCAGTTTATTGGGAAGCGGGAGGAATGAGCAGTTCTTC.

The gene calls are TRBV5-6 and TRBJ2-1; 10 bases are a match to TRBD2. CDR1 and CDR2 from the germline V gene are SGHDT and YYEEEE. This CDR3 region has 19 residues. Losses at the gene ends were 4 bases for V and 0 bases for J; bases not matched to a gene: 13. The CDR3: CASSRAISGGPSSYNEQFF. The CDR3 coding sequence is TGTGCCAGCAGCCGGGCAATTAGCGGGGGGCCCAGCTCCTACAATGAGCAGTTCTTC. Together with reference TRBV5-6 and TRBJ2-1, the CDR3 gives the full variable domain: DAGVTQSPTHLIKTRGQQVTLRCSPKSGHDTVSWYQQALGQGPQFIFQYYEEEERQRGNFPDRFSGHQFPNYSSELNVNALLLGDSALYLCASSRAISGGPSSYNEQFFGPGTRLTVL.

The V gene is TRBV29-1, the J gene TRBJ1-1; possible D gene TRBD1, 5 bases. The V end was cut by 7 bases, the J end by 0 bases, with 15 bases between. Germline V lookup: CDR1 SQVTM, CDR2 ANQGSEA. The CDR3 is made up of 14 amino acids. CDR3 amino acids: CSATLRVMNTEAFF. The CDR3 bases are TGCAGCGCAACGCTCAGGGTTATGAACACTGAAGCTTTCTTT. The full variable domain, rest sourced from reference TRBV29-1 and TRBJ1-1, is SAVISQKPSRDICQRGTSLTIQCQVDSQVTMMFWYRQQPGQSLTLIATANQGSEATYESGFVIDKFPISRPNLTFSTLTVSNMSPEDSSIYLCSATLRVMNTEAFFGQGTRLTVV.

This clone was counted a single time. The chain employs TRBV4-1 and TRBJ2-7; possible D gene TRBD1, 6 bases. The V gene lost 5 bases and the J gene lost 2 bases, with 13 bases spanning the gap. This CDR3 has 14 residues. Germline-derived CDR1 and CDR2 are MGHRA and YSYEKL. The CDR3 spells CASSGRDTAYEQYF. In DNA, the CDR3 is TGCGCCAGCAGCGGCCGGGACACCGCCTACGAGCAGTACTTC.

V is TRBV28 and J is TRBJ1-2; 7 positions match TRBD1. Trimming at V came to 1 base and at J to 3 bases, leaving 2 bases not matched to a gene. From germline, CDR1 is MDHEN and CDR2 SYDVKM. This CDR3 is built from 14 residues. In DNA form, the CDR3 reads TGTGCCAGCAGTTTATACACAGGGGACTATGGCTACACCTTC. Residues: CASSLYTGDYGYTF.

This clone has a handful of counts. V is TRBV28 and J is TRBJ2-5, with D possibly being TRBD2 (6 bases). The CDR3 runs 14 residues. The germline V gene encodes CDR1 MDHEN and CDR2 SYDVKM. V was clipped by 3 bases and J by 7 bases, with 15 bases between them. The CDR3 DNA follows: TGTGCCAGCAGTTTGGGGGGTCCAGTTAGGACCCAGTACTTC. Protein sequence: CASSLGGPVRTQYF.

The rearrangement joins TRBV27 to TRBJ1-1, with 7 bases that match TRBD1. Trimming cost V 7 bases and J 7 bases; bases outside gene matches: 9. CDR3 length: 13 residues. Per the germline V gene, CDR1 is MNHEY and CDR2 is SMNVEV (reference sequence). The CDR3 region is CASTSGTDIEAFF. The CDR3 region has the DNA TGTGCCAGCACTTCCGGGACAGATATTGAAGCTTTCTTT.

The chain has TRBV5-1 and TRBJ2-2; 9 positions agree with TRBD1. Trimming at V came to 4 bases and at J to 10 bases, leaving 8 bases not matched to a gene. CDR1 and CDR2 from the germline V gene are SGHRS and YFSETQ. This CDR3 has 14 amino acids. The CDR3 loop reads CASSHGTGYVELFF. The CDR3 DNA is TGCGCCAGCAGCCACGGGACAGGGTACGTGGAGCTGTTTTTT.

The rearrangement uses TRBV6-1 and TRBJ2-7; 9 bases map to TRBD1. The CDR3 consists of 14 residues. Germline V gives CDR1 MNHNS, CDR2 SASEGT. Trimming at V came to 2 bases and at J to 6 bases, leaving 5 bases not matched to a gene. The CDR3 loop reads CASSERDRVVEQYF. CDR3 nucleotide sequence: TGTGCCAGCAGTGAACGGGACAGGGTAGTCGAGCAGTACTTC.